This T cell receptor beta chain derives from a study of CD8+ T cells in alopecia areata. Across the whole study: For the treated group, dosing was oral tofacitinib at 5 to 10 mg twice daily. The duration of tofacitinib was 6 to 18 months, with 6 months off drug afterward. Affected scalp percentage set treated patients' severity scores.

It was cDNA, reverse transcribed from extracted RNA, that served as the sequencing template. Using immunoSEQ multiplex PCR, the repertoire was profiled, and TCRdb retains in-frame clones only, with some absent. The sample carries 150,000 to 250,000 clones, more than 45% recorded once. This CDR3 has 13 amino acids. Germline V gene sequence: CDR1 SGDLS, CDR2 YYNGEE. The ends were cut back, 0 bases at V and 0 bases at J, with 3 bases in the middle. Regarding treatment: oral pan-JAK inhibitor, 5-10 mg twice daily. This TCR was recovered from a human donor with alopecia areata. The source material was CD4+ T cells sorted from blood, sampled at week 24, from a patient treated with tofacitinib. The V call is TRBV9, the J call TRBJ1-1; unclear D gene. Here the CDR3 reads CASSVDLNTEAFF. CDR3 DNA: TGTGCCAGCAGCGTAGACTTGAACACTGAAGCTTTCTTT.